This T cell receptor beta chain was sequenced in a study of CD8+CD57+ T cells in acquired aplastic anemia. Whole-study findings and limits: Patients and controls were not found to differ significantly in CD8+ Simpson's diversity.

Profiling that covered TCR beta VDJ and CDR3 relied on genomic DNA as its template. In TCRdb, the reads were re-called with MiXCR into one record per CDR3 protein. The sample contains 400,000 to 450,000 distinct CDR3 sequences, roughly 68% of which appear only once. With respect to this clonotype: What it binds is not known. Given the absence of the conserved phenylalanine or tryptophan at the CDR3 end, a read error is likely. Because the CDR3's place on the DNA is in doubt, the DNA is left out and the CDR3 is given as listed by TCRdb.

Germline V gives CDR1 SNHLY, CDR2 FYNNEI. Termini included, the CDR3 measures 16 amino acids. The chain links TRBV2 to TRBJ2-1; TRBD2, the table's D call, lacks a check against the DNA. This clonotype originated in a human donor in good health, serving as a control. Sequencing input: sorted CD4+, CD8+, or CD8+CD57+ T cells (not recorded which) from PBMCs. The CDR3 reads CASSDDSNVAGYTFGS.